Each of the 6 T cell receptor beta chains below was sequenced from the same sample in a study of cytotoxic CD8 clonotypes in ibrutinib-treated CLL. Clones were sequenced by immunoSEQ multiplex PCR, and TCRdb holds only the in-frame ones, with some missing. The data contain about 68,000 clones, about two thirds of them singletons. Here the sequenced sample was PBMCs, taken after 12 months of ibrutinib treatment. All receptors come from a human donor with chronic lymphocytic leukemia.

The chain employs TRBV6-6 and TRBJ2-5, with 9 positions matching TRBD2. Germline CDR1 MNHNY, CDR2 SVGAGI (reference sequence). The CDR3 consists of 13 residues. The junction had 3 bases not matched to a gene; V was cut back by 7 bases and J by 3 bases. CDR3 sequence: CASTGLAKETQYF. CDR3 DNA: TGTGCCAGCACCGGACTAGCGAAAGAGACCCAGTACTTC.

V gene TRBV6-1 combines with J gene TRBJ1-1, with TRBD1 as a possible D gene (5 bases). CDR3 length: 13 residues. Trimming stripped 6 bases from V and 13 bases from J, with 21 bases between. Germline V gives CDR1 MNHNS, CDR2 SASEGT. CDR3 region: CASRETGRWFVFF. The CDR3 DNA reads as TGTGCCAGCAGGGAAACAGGAAGGTGGTTCGTTTTCTTT.

V is TRBV11-3 and J is TRBJ1-6; no reliable D call. Trimming left V 0 bases short and J 8 bases short, with 5 bases between. The CDR3 covers 13 residues. Germline V lookup: CDR1 SGHNT, CDR2 YENEEA. DNA for the CDR3: TGTGCCAGCAGCTTAGATGCGGATTCACCCCTCCACTTT. Protein: CASSLDADSPLHF.

This chain uses TRBV30 with TRBJ1-1; D not resolved. Germline lookup yields CDR1 GTSNPN and CDR2 SVGIG (reference sequence). This CDR3 is built from 12 residues. The V end was cut by 1 base, the J end by 3 bases, with 6 bases between. The CDR3 DNA is TGTGCCTGGAGTGACGGGGACACTGAAGCTTTCTTT. It specifies CAWSDGDTEAFF.

This clone was observed once. The chain uses TRBV9 and TRBJ1-6; a possible D gene is TRBD1 (6 bases). Between the trimmed V and J ends, which lost 0 bases and 9 bases, there was a span of 13 bases. CDR1 SGDLS and CDR2 YYNGEE come from the germline V gene. This CDR3 has 15 residues. The CDR3 loop reads CASSVEGGMGSPLHF. The CDR3 bases are TGTGCCAGCAGCGTAGAAGGGGGGATGGGTTCACCCCTCCACTTT.

The V call is TRBV29-1, the J call TRBJ1-2; 9 bases line up with TRBD1. Trimming at V came to 3 bases and at J to 3 bases, leaving 5 bases not matched to a gene. The CDR3 has 14 amino acids. CDR1 is SQVTM, CDR2 ANQGSEA, per germline. CDR3 loop: CSVDRTGVDYGYTF. DNA of the CDR3: TGCAGCGTTGACAGGACAGGGGTAGACTATGGCTACACCTTC.